This is a list of T cell receptor beta chains from one sample in a study of blood T cell repertoires in COVID-19. TCRdb's copy holds only in-frame clones and misses some; the assay was immunoSEQ multiplex PCR. The data hold tens of thousands of clones, with 82% observed a single time. Sequencing used peripheral blood. These receptors were collected from a woman aged 55-70 years with acute or convalescent COVID-19. The CDR3 runs from the conserved cysteine through the conserved F or W. The order of the fields is CDR3 protein, CDR3 DNA, J gene, D gene, V gene, clone size. D genes are given only for firm matches. Size is stated for part of the rows, as once, few or many counts, or as a class when the clone is expanded.

CDR3 protein: CASSWRQGGTEAFF; CDR3 DNA: TGCGCCAGCAGCTGGCGACAGGGCGGCACTGAAGCTTTCTTT; J gene: TRBJ1-1; D gene: TRBD1; V gene: TRBV5-1; clone size: -
CDR3 protein: CASSYHGGGSTEAFF; CDR3 DNA: TGTGCCAGCAGTTACCACGGCGGGGGCAGCACTGAAGCTTTCTTT; J gene: TRBJ1-1; D gene: -; V gene: TRBV6-5; clone size: -
CDR3 protein: CASRPVDRVNEKLFF; CDR3 DNA: TGTGCCAGTAGACCAGTGGACAGGGTTAATGAAAAACTGTTTTTT; J gene: TRBJ1-4; D gene: TRBD1; V gene: TRBV19; clone size: few
CDR3 protein: CASSKHRRDRGEDTQYF; CDR3 DNA: TGTGCCAGCAGCAAACACCGTCGGGACAGGGGCGAAGATACGCAGTATTTT; J gene: TRBJ2-3; D gene: TRBD1; V gene: TRBV7-8; clone size: -
CDR3 protein: CAWSLTGGDEKLFF; CDR3 DNA: TGTGCCTGGAGTCTTACAGGGGGAGATGAAAAACTGTTTTTT; J gene: TRBJ1-4; D gene: TRBD1; V gene: TRBV30; clone size: -
CDR3 protein: CASSYYTGAPEAFF; CDR3 DNA: TGTGCCAGCAGTTACTATACAGGGGCCCCTGAAGCTTTCTTT; J gene: TRBJ1-1; D gene: TRBD1; V gene: TRBV6-5; clone size: -
CDR3 protein: CATARDRGRTGNSPLHF; CDR3 DNA: TGTGCCACCGCCAGGGACAGGGGGCGAACGGGGAATTCACCCCTCCACTTT; J gene: TRBJ1-6; D gene: TRBD1; V gene: TRBV15; clone size: -
CDR3 protein: CASRTTSEAFF; CDR3 DNA: TGTGCCAGTAGGACGACTTCTGAAGCTTTCTTT; J gene: TRBJ1-1; D gene: -; V gene: TRBV19; clone size: -
CDR3 protein: CASSSRTGMREQFF; CDR3 DNA: TGTGCCAGCAGCTCCAGGACAGGGATGCGGGAGCAGTTCTTC; J gene: TRBJ2-1; D gene: TRBD1; V gene: TRBV7-9; clone size: once
CDR3 protein: CASRRQGARYGYTF; CDR3 DNA: TGTGCCAGCAGACGCCAGGGGGCGCGATATGGCTACACCTTC; J gene: TRBJ1-2; D gene: TRBD1; V gene: TRBV6-5; clone size: -
CDR3 protein: CASSEPGQGSDEQFF; CDR3 DNA: TGTGCCAGCAGTGAACCGGGACAGGGGTCGGATGAGCAGTTCTTC; J gene: TRBJ2-1; D gene: TRBD1; V gene: TRBV27; clone size: few
CDR3 protein: CASSYQGNGNTEAFF; CDR3 DNA: TGCGCCAGCAGCTACCAGGGGAACGGGAACACTGAAGCTTTCTTT; J gene: TRBJ1-1; D gene: -; V gene: TRBV5-1; clone size: -
CDR3 protein: CASSPSIGTTKQYF; CDR3 DNA: TGTGCCAGCAGCCCCTCGATCGGCACTACGAAGCAGTACTTC; J gene: TRBJ2-7; D gene: -; V gene: TRBV11-2; clone size: -